Here is one TCR beta chain with its context. Its antigen remains unidentified. Sorted out of PBMCs were CD4+ T cells and CD8+ T cells. The length of the CDR3 is 12 residues. V was clipped by 5 bases and J by 4 bases, with 9 bases between them. Germline loops: CDR1 SGDLS, CDR2 YYNGEE. The data stem from a study of CD8+ T cells in alopecia areata. Findings and limits, study-wide: Patients shared TCRs less clearly than mice did, possibly for HLA-related reasons.

After isolation, RNA underwent reverse transcription to generate cDNA as the sequencing template. TCRdb's copy holds only in-frame clones and misses some; the assay was immunoSEQ multiplex PCR. The table includes 90,000 to 120,000 clones, 50% to 60% detected once. The receptor comes from a human donor with alopecia areata. The source material was NKG2D-low CD8+ T cells sorted from blood. The J gene is TRBJ1-1, the V gene TRBV9, with no clear D. CDR3 nucleotides: TGTGCCAGCAGTCGGAGAGGCACTGAAGCTTTCTTT. Translation: CASSRRGTEAFF.